Each of the 21 T cell receptor beta chains below was sequenced from the same sample in a study of blood T cell repertoires in COVID-19 (dated by TCRdb to about 2020). The protocol used for the library was the immunoSEQ multiplex PCR assay. The table was pulled from immuneACCESS by TCRdb, which kept in-frame rearrangements only. Such tables lose some clones; where checked, under half of the loss comes from unresolved V genes, and the rest has no known cause. Within this sample are 200,000 to 300,000 clones, with 80% to 85% of them counted one time only. Under 5.5% of the sample comes from the top ten. The sample was peripheral blood. Receptor source: a man between 60 and 70 years old with acute or convalescent COVID-19.

The rearrangement uses TRBV20-1 and TRBJ1-1, with a tentative D call TRBD1 (6 bases). CDR1 is DFQATT and CDR2 is SNEGSKA in the germline V gene (reference sequence). This CDR3 is 15 amino acids long. V was pared by 3 bases and J by 0 bases, with 14 bases between. This CDR3 reads CSASGWGQMNTEAFF. The CDR3 DNA reads TGCAGTGCTAGTGGATGGGGACAAATGAACACTGAAGCTTTCTTT.

This chain connects TRBV10-3 to TRBJ2-3; no definite D call. Germline lookup yields CDR1 ENHRY and CDR2 SYGVKD. Trimming stripped 2 bases from V and 2 bases from J, with 8 bases between. The CDR3 totals 14 residues. In DNA, the CDR3 is TGTGCCATCAGTGAGCCCAGTGCCACAGATACGCAGTATTTT. Translated: CAISEPSATDTQYF.

The chain is built from TRBV6-2 or TRBV6-3 and TRBJ1-1; D is undetermined. V lost 0 bases to trimming and J lost 4 bases, with 12 bases between them. Germline loops: CDR1 MNHEY, CDR2 SVGEGT. This CDR3 is built from 15 residues. The CDR3 DNA is TGTGCCAGCAGTTACTCCGGGTTGACGTCCACTGAAGCTTTCTTT. Translation: CASSYSGLTSTEAFF.

The rearrangement uses TRBV13 and TRBJ2-2; 14 nucleotides agree with TRBD2. CDR3 length: 17 residues. The J segment lost 1 base and the V segment lost 3 bases, leaving 1 base of the junction unmatched. Germline-derived CDR1 and CDR2 are PRHDT and FYEKMQ (reference sequence). The CDR3 reads CASSLGLAGVNTGELFF. CDR3 sequence (DNA): TGTGCCAGCAGCTTGGGACTAGCGGGAGTGAACACCGGGGAGCTGTTTTTT.

This rearrangement joins TRBV7-2 to TRBJ2-1, with 8 bases that match TRBD2. Germline CDR1 is SGHTA and CDR2 is FQGNSA. CDR3 length equals 16 residues. V was pared by 1 base and J by 7 bases, with 9 bases of the junction left unmatched. Written as DNA, the CDR3 is TGTGCCAGCAGCTTAGTGTTGCGGGGGGAGGGGAATGAGCAGTTCTTC. Amino acid sequence: CASSLVLRGEGNEQFF. Full variable domain (remainder filled in from reference TRBV7-2 and TRBJ2-1): GAGVSQSPSNKVTEKGKDVELRCDPISGHTALYWYRQSLGQGLEFLIYFQGNSAPDKSGLPSDRFSAERTGGSVSTLTIQRTQQEDSAVYLCASSLVLRGEGNEQFFGPGTRLTVL.

The chain links TRBV6-2 or TRBV6-3 to TRBJ1-2; D uncertain. The V end was cut by 3 bases, the J end by 2 bases, with 10 bases between. In germline, CDR1 is MNHEY, CDR2 SVGEGT. The CDR3 length is 14 residues. In DNA, the CDR3 is TGTGCCAGCAGTTATGGCAGTTTAAACTATGGCTACACCTTC. Translation: CASSYGSLNYGYTF.

This clone was seen a single time. This rearrangement joins TRBV19 to TRBJ1-1; D is unclear. V lost 7 bases to trimming and J lost 5 bases, with 14 bases between them. The CDR3 has 13 amino acids. Germline values: CDR1 LNHDA, CDR2 SQIVND (reference sequence). The CDR3 sequence: CASIRAGETEAFF. CDR3 nucleotides: TGTGCCAGTATTCGGGCCGGGGAGACTGAAGCTTTCTTT.

This clone was seen once. V is TRBV19 and J is TRBJ1-2; perhaps TRBD1 as D (6 bases). Trimming left V 6 bases short and J 4 bases short, with 24 bases between. CDR3 length: 17 residues. The germline V gene encodes CDR1 LNHDA and CDR2 SQIVND (reference sequence). For the CDR3, the DNA is TGTGCCAGTAGCCCCCCCGGGACCCTGGGGGCCTCCTATGGCTACACCTTC. It codes for CASSPPGTLGASYGYTF.

V and J are TRBV4-3 and TRBJ1-2, with no clear D. Germline V gene data show CDR1 as LGHNA and CDR2 as YSLEER. CDR3 size: 15 residues. The germline V and J ends were trimmed by 5 bases and 1 base, with 14 bases remaining between them. As DNA, the CDR3 is TGCGCCAGCAGCTCCCACGACAACGATAACTATGGCTACACCTTC. Encoded protein: CASSSHDNDNYGYTF.

The genes are TRBV19 and TRBJ1-1, with 8 bases aligning to TRBD1. The CDR3 totals 13 residues. Germline V lookup: CDR1 LNHDA, CDR2 SQIVND (reference sequence). J lost 6 bases, V lost 9 bases, and 9 bases had no gene match. CDR3 region: CASSPQGASEAFF. The CDR3 DNA follows: TGTGCCAGCTCCCCTCAGGGGGCCTCTGAAGCTTTCTTT.

J is TRBJ2-7 and V is TRBV6-2 or TRBV6-3; 12 bases align to TRBD1. Germline values: CDR1 MNHEY, CDR2 SVGEGT. This CDR3 has 15 amino acids. V dropped 0 bases and J dropped 7; count of bases not matched to a gene: 4. CDR3: CASSYSGQGAREQYF. The CDR3 DNA follows: TGTGCCAGCAGTTACTCGGGACAGGGGGCGCGTGAGCAGTACTTC.

This chain joins TRBV24-1 and TRBJ1-5; tentatively, D is TRBD1 (5 bases). This CDR3 has 12 amino acids. Trimming left V 10 bases short and J 1 base short, with 7 bases between. Germline V lookup: CDR1 KGHDR, CDR2 SFDVKD. In DNA form, the CDR3 reads TGTGCCACACGGGGGAGCAATCAGCCCCAGCATTTT. Translation gives CATRGSNQPQHF.

This chain uses TRBV2 with TRBJ2-1; 9 nucleotides agree with TRBD2. The germline CDR1 and CDR2 sequences are SNHLY and FYNNEI. The CDR3 covers 15 residues. J gave up 12 bases and V 5 bases, and 14 bases lay outside the gene matches. The DNA for the CDR3 is TGTGCCAGCAGTAATGCCGGGACTAGCTTTGGTCCGCAGTTCTTC. It codes for CASSNAGTSFGPQFF.

The V and J genes are TRBV2 and TRBJ2-3; 10 bases align to TRBD1. Trimming took 6 bases from V and 0 from J; bases not matched to a gene: 12. The CDR3 totals 18 residues. Per germline, CDR1 SNHLY and CDR2 FYNNEI. The CDR3 region is CASSPWDRGPSSTDTQYF. CDR3 in DNA: TGTGCCAGCAGCCCATGGGACAGGGGACCCTCTAGCACAGATACGCAGTATTTT.

The chain employs TRBV12-5 and TRBJ1-6; D gene ambiguous. V was cut by 4 bases and J by 7 bases, with 11 bases left in between. The CDR3 runs 14 residues. CDR1 is LGHNT, CDR2 FRNRAP, per germline. CDR3 sequence (DNA): TGTGCTAGTGGTTCTGGTACCCGGAATTCACCCCTCCACTTT. This encodes CASGSGTRNSPLHF.

The rearrangement joins TRBV11-2 to TRBJ1-1; TRBD1 agrees at 9 bases. CDR1 is SGHAT, CDR2 FQNNGV, per germline. This CDR3 region has 16 residues. V was clipped by 5 bases and J by 0 bases; unmatched bases: 7. CDR3 sequence reads: CASSKGQGTMNTEAFF. The CDR3 DNA sequence: TGTGCCAGCAGCAAAGGACAGGGGACGATGAACACTGAAGCTTTCTTT.

V gene TRBV29-1 combines with J gene TRBJ1-1, with D perhaps matching TRBD1 (6 bases). The V gene's germline CDR1 is SQVTM and CDR2 ANQGSEA. Trimming removed 4 bases from V and 0 bases from J, with 9 bases in between. CDR3 length: 13 amino acids. CDR3 sequence: CSVVRTVNTEAFF. The CDR3 DNA is TGCAGCGTTGTTCGGACAGTGAACACTGAAGCTTTCTTT.

The chain carries TRBV14 and TRBJ1-3; the D is unclear. The CDR3 consists of 12 residues. Germline values: CDR1 SGHDN, CDR2 FVKESK. Trimming shortened V by 6 bases and J by 4 bases, and 7 bases separated the two germline ends. CDR3 region: CASSPGGNTIYF. DNA for the CDR3: TGTGCCAGCAGTCCGGGAGGAAACACCATATATTTT.

This sequence joins TRBV6-5 and TRBJ2-1; D is unclear. The CDR3 is 14 residues long. Germline V gene sequence: CDR1 MNHEY, CDR2 SVGAGI. Trimming took off 9 bases at V and 4 bases at J, with 16 bases between the two ends. CDR3 in amino acids: CASSRRESYNEQFF. As DNA, the CDR3 is TGTGCCAGTTCCCGGAGAGAATCGTACAATGAGCAGTTCTTC.

J is TRBJ1-1 and V is TRBV29-1; possible D gene TRBD1, 5 bases. Germline V gene sequence: CDR1 SQVTM, CDR2 ANQGSEA. V lost 4 bases and J 1 base, leaving 10 bases between the germline ends. CDR3 length: 13 amino acids. The CDR3 is CSVGFRENTEAFF. CDR3 nucleotides: TGCAGCGTTGGTTTCAGGGAGAACACTGAAGCTTTCTTT.

This clone appeared once. This sequence joins TRBV7-3 and TRBJ2-3; TRBD1 agrees at 7 bases. V lost 2 bases to trimming and J lost 2 bases; unmatched junction nucleotides: 7. Looked up from germline, CDR1 is SGHTA and CDR2 is FQGTGA. This CDR3 region has 16 residues. The CDR3 loop is CASSLLGGLATDTQYF. CDR3 DNA sequence: TGTGCCAGCAGCTTATTAGGGGGCCTCGCCACAGATACGCAGTATTTT.